The 13 T cell receptor beta chains reported below all come from one sample, sequenced in a study of cytomegalovirus exposure and HLA in healthy donors. The PCR contained 60 Vbeta and 13 Jbeta primers. Sequencing was performed with immunoSEQ multiplex PCR; in TCRdb, only in-frame clones are kept and a portion is missing. The sample includes hundreds of thousands of clones, over 80% seen only once; the top ten take about 6.1%. The sample consisted of PBMCs. The receptors originated from a man aged 40-55 years in good health and CMV-seropositive.

J is TRBJ2-7 and V is TRBV18; 7 bases align to TRBD2. From germline, CDR1 is KGHSH and CDR2 LQKENI. Trimming removed 5 bases from V and 4 bases from J; junction bases left unmatched: 5. This CDR3 comprises 13 residues. Here the CDR3 reads CASSATGGYEQYF. Here the CDR3 DNA reads TGTGCCAGCTCAGCCACCGGGGGGTACGAGCAGTACTTC.

V gene TRBV30 combines with J gene TRBJ2-7; a weak D match, TRBD1 (6 bases). In germline, CDR1 is GTSNPN, CDR2 SVGIG (reference sequence). The V and J ends lost 0 bases and 3 bases respectively, with 6 bases between them. The CDR3 spans 12 residues. The CDR3 spells CAWSVGGYEQYF. As DNA, the CDR3 is TGTGCCTGGAGTGTAGGGGGCTACGAGCAGTACTTC.

The chain has TRBV9 and TRBJ2-3, with 8 bases fitting TRBD2. Germline CDR1 is SGDLS and CDR2 is YYNGEE. V dropped 4 bases and J dropped 3; count of bases not matched to a gene: 7. This CDR3 has 15 amino acids. CDR3 sequence: CASSPGGTSTDTQYF. The CDR3 coding sequence is TGTGCCAGCAGCCCGGGGGGGACTAGTACAGATACGCAGTATTTT.

This clone was seen a few times. This chain uses TRBV14 with TRBJ2-5; 11 bases are shared with TRBD2. The CDR3 is 15 residues long. Germline V CDR1 and CDR2: SGHDN, FVKESK. The ends lost 0 bases at V and 4 bases at J; junction bases unmatched: 1. The CDR3 sequence is CASSQDGLAGETQYF. The CDR3 bases are TGTGCCAGCAGCCAAGATGGACTAGCGGGAGAGACCCAGTACTTC.

The rearrangement uses TRBV15 and TRBJ1-4; 7 bases align to TRBD1. The CDR3 is made up of 15 amino acids. Germline CDR1 reads LNHNV; CDR2 reads YYDKDF (reference sequence). The V segment lost 1 base and the J segment 8 bases; nucleotides outside the gene matches: 7. In DNA form, the CDR3 reads TGTGCCACCAGCAGAGGAAGTGGACAGGACGAAAAACTGTTTTTT. Protein sequence: CATSRGSGQDEKLFF.

This chain links TRBV5-4 with TRBJ2-1; 14 bases align to TRBD2. The CDR3 loop spans 16 amino acids. J gave up 5 bases and V 4 bases, and 5 bases lay outside the gene matches. The V gene's germline CDR1 is SGHNT and CDR2 YYREEE (reference sequence). This chain's CDR3 is CASSPEGLAGDNEQFF. CDR3 sequence (DNA): TGTGCCAGCAGCCCGGAGGGACTAGCGGGAGACAATGAGCAGTTCTTC. The whole variable domain, remainder taken from reference TRBV5-4 and TRBJ2-1, is ETGVTQSPTHLIKTRGQQVTLRCSSQSGHNTVSWYQQALGQGPQFIFQYYREEENGRGNFPPRFSGLQFPNYSSELNVNALELDDSALYLCASSPEGLAGDNEQFFGPGTRLTVL.

The chain is built from TRBV6-6 and TRBJ1-1; D possibly corresponds to TRBD1 (5 bases). Germline CDR1 reads MNHNY; CDR2 reads SVGAGI (reference sequence). CDR3 size: 14 residues. Trimming took off 0 bases at V and 3 bases at J, with 8 bases between the two ends. The CDR3 coding sequence is TGTGCCAGCAGTTACTCGCGACAGTACACTGAAGCTTTCTTT. Protein: CASSYSRQYTEAFF.

J is TRBJ1-5 and V is TRBV7-8; unclear D gene. The CDR3 consists of 15 residues. CDR1 and CDR2 from the germline V gene are SGHVS and FQNEAQ. V was pared by 5 bases and J by 4 bases, with 15 bases between. The DNA of the CDR3 is TGTGCCAGCAGCAGCGGGGAGACCTTAAATCAGCCCCAGCATTTT. This codes for CASSSGETLNQPQHF.

This clone was detected only a few times. This chain connects TRBV29-1 to TRBJ2-4, with 7 bases fitting TRBD2. V lost 5 bases, J lost 6 bases, and 7 bases stayed unmatched. The CDR3 totals 13 residues. Germline V CDR1 and CDR2: SQVTM, ANQGSEA. This CDR3 reads CSVHLGGTNIQYF. CDR3 nucleotides: TGCAGCGTTCATTTGGGGGGGACAAACATTCAGTACTTC.

The rearrangement links TRBV5-1 to TRBJ1-4, with TRBD1 matching over 12 bases. This CDR3 has 15 residues. Trimming took 5 bases from V and 8 from J; bases not matched to a gene: 7. Per the germline V gene, CDR1 is SGHRS and CDR2 is YFSETQ. The CDR3 region is CASRNIGTGGEKLFF. CDR3 nucleotide sequence: TGCGCCAGCAGAAATATCGGGACAGGGGGCGAAAAACTGTTTTTT.

V and J are TRBV30 and TRBJ1-2; D might be TRBD1 (6 bases). V lost 0 bases and J 4 bases, leaving 12 bases between the germline ends. The CDR3 has 14 residues. The germline CDR1 and CDR2 sequences are GTSNPN and SVGIG (reference sequence). The CDR3 DNA sequence: TGTGCCTGGAGTGTATCGTCAGGGGCCTATGGCTACACCTTC. The encoded protein is CAWSVSSGAYGYTF. The full variable domain, with the rest looked up from reference TRBV30 and TRBJ1-2, is SQTIHQWPATLVQPVGSPLSLECTVEGTSNPNLYWYRQAAGRGLQLLFYSVGIGQISSEVPQNLSASRPQDRQFILSSKKLLLSDSGFYLCAWSVSSGAYGYTFGSGTRLTVV.

A single count supports this clone. The same CDR3 can be traced to other DNA sequences in this sample. The chain links TRBV19 to TRBJ1-5, with D uncertain. Trimming removed 3 bases from V and 0 bases from J, with 6 bases in between. The CDR3 loop spans 14 amino acids. Per the germline V gene, CDR1 is LNHDA and CDR2 is SQIVND (reference sequence). The DNA for the CDR3 is TGTGCCAGTAGTATTCGGGGTAGCAATCAGCCCCAGCATTTT. Amino acid sequence: CASSIRGSNQPQHF.

The chain has TRBV27 and TRBJ2-2; 12 bases agree with TRBD2. The CDR3 covers 17 residues. CDR1 MNHEY and CDR2 SMNVEV come from the germline V gene (reference sequence). Trimming cost V 3 bases and J 1 base; bases outside gene matches: 3. The CDR3: CASSLTSGSLNTGELFF. CDR3 DNA sequence: TGTGCCAGCAGTTTGACTAGCGGGAGCCTGAACACCGGGGAGCTGTTTTTT.